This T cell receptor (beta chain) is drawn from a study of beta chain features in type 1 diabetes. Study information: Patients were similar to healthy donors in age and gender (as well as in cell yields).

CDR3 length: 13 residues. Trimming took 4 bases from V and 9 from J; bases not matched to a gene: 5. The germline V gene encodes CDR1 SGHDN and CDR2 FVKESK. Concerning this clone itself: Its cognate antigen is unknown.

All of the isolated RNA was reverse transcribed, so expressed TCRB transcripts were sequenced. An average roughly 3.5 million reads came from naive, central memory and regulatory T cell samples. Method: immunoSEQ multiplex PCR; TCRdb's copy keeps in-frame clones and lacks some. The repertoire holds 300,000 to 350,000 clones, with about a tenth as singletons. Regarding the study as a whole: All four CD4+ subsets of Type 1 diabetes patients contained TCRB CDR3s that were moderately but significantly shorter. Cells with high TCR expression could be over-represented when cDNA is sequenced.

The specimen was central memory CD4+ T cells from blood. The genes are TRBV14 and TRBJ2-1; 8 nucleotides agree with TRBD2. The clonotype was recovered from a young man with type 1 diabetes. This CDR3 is CASSRPRGGEQFF. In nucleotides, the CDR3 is TGTGCCAGCAGCCGTCCTCGGGGGGGTGAGCAGTTCTTC.